This TCR beta chain came from a study of T cells after yellow fever vaccination. TCRdb recomputed calls from the 5' RACE reads with MiXCR, one row per CDR3 protein. The sample shows some 320,000 distinct CDR3 sequences, around 8.6% of them seen only once. The CDR3 totals 18 residues. From germline, CDR1 is SGHRS and CDR2 YFSETQ. Trimming took 0 bases from V and 0 from J, leaving 13 bases between them. The sequencing here drew on CD4+ T cells sorted from PBMCs, taken 5 days after the yellow fever booster vaccination. The V call is TRBV5-1, the J call TRBJ2-6; D may be TRBD2 (5 bases). This receptor was taken from a man younger than 35 who received the YFV17D yellow fever vaccine. As DNA, the CDR3 is TGCGCCAGCAGCTTGGGGACTCGGCTGGGCTCTGGGGCCAACGTCCTGACTTTC. It is translated as CASSLGTRLGSGANVLTF.